These T cell receptor beta chains were read from a single sample in a study of CD8 T cells in ankylosing spondylitis. One entry per CDR3 protein, called by TCRdb with MiXCR from the 5' RACE reads. The sample holds approximately 300,000 distinct CDR3 sequences, approximately 8.2% seen once. Source material: blood, either unsorted or a sorted T cell fraction (not recorded which). These receptors were collected from a male donor with ankylosing spondylitis. Both conserved end residues are part of each CDR3. D genes are given only for firm matches. Some rows have no size entry. The others give once, few or many, or a class for an expanded clone.

TRBV4-1	TRBD2	TRBJ2-3	.	17	CASSQARLGGSSDTQYF	TGCGCCAGCAGCCAAGCCCGCTTGGGCGGGAGTTCTGATACGCAGTATTTT
TRBV11-3	.	TRBJ2-7	few	13	CASSLWDLSEQYF	TGTGCCAGCAGCTTGTGGGACCTCTCCGAGCAGTACTTC
TRBV5-1	.	TRBJ2-1	many	14	CASSLSGSYNEQFF	TGCGCCAGCAGCTTAAGCGGCTCGTACAATGAGCAGTTCTTC
TRBV5-5	.	TRBJ2-1	.	13	CASSLTTVNEQFF	TGTGCCAGCAGCTTAACGACAGTCAATGAGCAGTTCTTC
TRBV5-1	TRBD1	TRBJ2-7	few	15	CASSFGTGGFYEQYF	TGCGCCAGCAGCTTCGGGACAGGGGGATTCTACGAGCAGTACTTC
TRBV7-7	.	TRBJ2-3	many	16	CASSLATAISTDTQYF	TGTGCCAGCAGCTTAGCGACGGCGATTAGCACAGATACGCAGTATTTT
TRBV7-2	.	TRBJ1-6	few	16	CASSLYRGGGGSPLHF	TGTGCCAGCAGCTTATACCGCGGCGGGGGGGGTTCACCCCTCCACTTT
TRBV28	TRBD1	TRBJ2-7	.	15	CASRSPGQGSYEQYF	TGTGCCAGCAGGAGCCCGGGACAGGGATCGTACGAGCAGTACTTC
TRBV12-3/TRBV12-4	.	TRBJ1-1	many	12	CASSREYTEAFF	TGTGCCAGCAGCCGAGAATACACTGAAGCTTTCTTT
TRBV5-1	.	TRBJ1-2	few	13	CASSPPGHEGYTF	TGCGCCAGCAGCCCGCCGGGACATGAAGGCTACACCTTC
TRBV29-1	TRBD1	TRBJ2-3	.	13	CSGDRKNTDTQYF	TGCAGCGGGGACAGGAAAAACACAGATACGCAGTATTTT
TRBV4-2	.	TRBJ2-2	many	14	CASSQELRTGELFF	TGTGCCAGCAGCCAAGAACTTAGAACCGGGGAGCTGTTTTTT
TRBV3-1	.	TRBJ2-7	many	12	CASSQDPYEQYF	TGTGCCAGCAGCCAAGATCCCTACGAGCAGTACTTC
TRBV7-9	.	TRBJ1-1	few	14	CASSVAGLNTEAFF	TGTGCCAGCAGCGTAGCAGGGTTGAACACTGAAGCTTTCTTT
TRBV5-1	TRBD2	TRBJ2-1	many	15	CASSFTSGSYNEQFF	TGCGCCAGCAGCTTCACTAGCGGTTCTTACAATGAGCAGTTCTTC
TRBV20-1	.	TRBJ2-2	.	15	CSARGQGKYPGELFF	TGCAGTGCTAGGGGGCAGGGGAAGTATCCCGGGGAGCTGTTTTTT
TRBV12-3/TRBV12-4	.	TRBJ1-2	.	12	CASSPTAYGYTF	TGTGCCAGCAGTCCGACAGCCTATGGCTACACCTTC
TRBV5-1	.	TRBJ2-2	few	15	CASSLDPWGAGELFF	TGCGCCAGCAGCTTGGATCCCTGGGGCGCCGGGGAGCTGTTTTTT
TRBV6-4	TRBD1	TRBJ2-1	.	13	CDSSDRADNEQFF	TGTGACAGCAGTGACAGGGCGGACAATGAGCAGTTCTTC
TRBV29-1	.	TRBJ2-7	.	12	CSAGDLRYEQYF	TGCAGCGCCGGGGACCTCCGCTACGAGCAGTACTTC
TRBV6-5	TRBD2	TRBJ2-3	few	18	CASSYSPPVGEGRNTQYF	TGTGCCAGCAGCTATTCCCCCCCCGTGGGGGAGGGCCGAAATACGCAGTATTTT
TRBV5-1	TRBD2	TRBJ2-1	few	18	CASSRLSTGLGRGNEQFF	TGCGCCAGCAGCCGCTTATCCACCGGACTAGGGAGGGGCAATGAGCAGTTCTTC
TRBV5-1	TRBD2	TRBJ2-2	few	19	CASSRGPGFLAGHTGELFF	TGCGCCAGCAGCCGGGGGCCCGGGTTCCTAGCGGGACACACCGGGGAGCTGTTTTTT
TRBV7-3	.	TRBJ2-3	many	15	CASSGQTGRVDTQYF	TGTGCCAGCAGCGGCCAGACAGGGAGGGTAGATACGCAGTATTTT
TRBV7-2	TRBD1	TRBJ2-7	few	15	CASSIPVGQGREQYF	TGTGCCAGCAGCATTCCCGTTGGACAGGGGAGGGAGCAGTACTTC
TRBV29-1	.	TRBJ1-5	few	15	CSVVQGHSGNQPQHF	TGCAGCGTTGTTCAGGGGCATTCGGGCAATCAGCCCCAGCATTTT
TRBV24-1	.	TRBJ2-3	few	14	CATSDSLGTDTQYF	TGTGCCACCAGTGACTCTCTGGGCACAGATACGCAGTATTTT
TRBV27	.	TRBJ2-3	many	12	CASSPRADTQYF	TGTGCCAGCAGTCCTCGGGCGGATACGCAGTATTTT
TRBV29-1	.	TRBJ2-5	few	15	CSVLPSPGQQETQYF	TGCAGCGTTCTCCCGAGCCCCGGACAGCAAGAGACCCAGTACTTC
TRBV5-1	TRBD2	TRBJ2-5	many	15	CASSLNGLAQETQYF	TGCGCCAGCAGCTTGAATGGACTAGCGCAAGAGACCCAGTACTTC
TRBV11-2	.	TRBJ2-2	few	17	CASRSLKGRRNTGELFF	TGTGCCAGCAGATCGTTGAAGGGGAGGAGAAACACCGGGGAGCTGTTTTTT
TRBV27	TRBD2	TRBJ2-3	few	16	CASSTTSVTSTDTQYF	TGTGCCAGCAGTACGACTAGCGTAACTAGCACAGATACGCAGTATTTT
TRBV28	TRBD2	TRBJ2-1	many	15	CASSFGSGTYNEQFF	TGTGCCAGCAGTTTTGGTAGCGGGACCTACAATGAGCAGTTCTTC
TRBV11-3	TRBD1	TRBJ2-7	.	16	CASSQSSGTGSYEQYF	TGTGCCAGCAGCCAATCGTCGGGGACAGGGAGCTACGAGCAGTACTTC
TRBV20-1	TRBD1	TRBJ2-5	.	13	CSAPPGQGETQYF	TGCAGTGCTCCCCCTGGACAGGGAGAGACCCAGTACTTC
TRBV24-1	.	TRBJ1-2	.	13	CATSDRRGSGYTF	TGTGCCACCAGTGATCGACGGGGCTCTGGCTACACCTTC
TRBV4-1	TRBD2	TRBJ2-1	many	16	CASSSTTSGSYNEQFF	TGCGCCAGCAGCTCGACGACTAGCGGGTCCTACAATGAGCAGTTCTTC
TRBV18	.	TRBJ2-2	few	12	CASATGSGELFF	TGTGCCAGCGCAACAGGGTCCGGGGAGCTGTTTTTT
TRBV5-1	TRBD2	TRBJ2-1	many	15	CASSPKLAGVHEQFF	TGCGCCAGCAGCCCCAAACTAGCGGGAGTCCATGAGCAGTTCTTC